The rows below give T cell receptor beta chains drawn from one sample of a study of PD-1 blockade in classical Hodgkin lymphoma. TCRdb's copy holds only in-frame clones and misses some; the assay was immunoSEQ multiplex PCR. This sample has 30,000 or so clones, with 80% found just once. Sequencing used peripheral blood mononuclear cells (PBMCs), obtained before the fourth cycle of nivolumab. These receptors were taken from a human donor with classical Hodgkin lymphoma. Both conserved end residues are part of each CDR3. D genes are given only for firm matches. Not all rows give a size; the values are once, few, many and, for expanded clones, a class.

16 | TRBJ1-3 | NA | NA | TRBV6-5 | TGTGCCAGCAGTTACTCGGGGGGCGCGTTTGGAAACACCATATATTTT | CASSYSGGAFGNTIYF
14 | TRBJ1-1 | NA | NA | TRBV7-6 | TGTGCCAGCAGCTTAGCGCATGGGGGTCCTGAAGCTTTCTTT | CASSLAHGGPEAFF
16 | TRBJ1-5 | NA | NA | TRBV5-3 | TGTGCCAGAAGCTTGGCAGAACAAGGGTCCTGGCAGCCCCAGCATTTT | CARSLAEQGSWQPQHF
13 | TRBJ2-7 | NA | NA | TRBV14 | TGTGCCAGCAGCCTTAGGGGGGGTTCCGAGCAGTACTTC | CASSLRGGSEQYF
15 | TRBJ2-7 | few | TRBD2 | TRBV28 | TGTGCCAGCAGTTTAACACGGGAGGGCCGTACCGAGCAGTACTTC | CASSLTREGRTEQYF
14 | TRBJ2-3 | NA | NA | TRBV5-8 | TGTGCCAGCAGCTTGGAGGGGGTTCCAGATACGCAGTATTTT | CASSLEGVPDTQYF
13 | TRBJ2-1 | NA | NA | TRBV6-5 | TGTGCCAGCAGACGGGACTTCTACAATGAGCAGTTCTTC | CASRRDFYNEQFF
14 | TRBJ2-3 | NA | NA | TRBV27 | TGTGCCAGCAGTCTACTAGCAAGCACAGATACGCAGTATTTT | CASSLLASTDTQYF
12 | TRBJ2-7 | NA | NA | TRBV6-6 | TGTGCCAGCAGTCCACTAGCTTACGAGCAGTACTTC | CASSPLAYEQYF
15 | TRBJ1-2 | NA | TRBD1 | TRBV6-6 | TGTGCCAGCAGTTACCTGACAGGGGAGTCCTATGGCTACACCTTC | CASSYLTGESYGYTF
13 | TRBJ2-2 | NA | NA | TRBV9 | TGTGCCAGCAGCGAGGGCTGGTTCGGGGAGCTGTTTTTT | CASSEGWFGELFF
14 | TRBJ1-2 | once | NA | TRBV19 | TGTGCCAGTAGTCGTAGCTTCTCTAACTATGGCTACACCTTC | CASSRSFSNYGYTF
15 | TRBJ2-1 | once | TRBD1 | TRBV18 | TGTGCCAGCTCCCCAACCGGGACAGGGCTCAATGAGCAGTTCTTC | CASSPTGTGLNEQFF
14 | TRBJ2-7 | once | TRBD2 | TRBV10-2 | TGCGCCAGCAGTGATATAGCGGGAACCTACGAGCAGTACTTC | CASSDIAGTYEQYF
15 | TRBJ2-7 | few | NA | TRBV19 | TGTGCCAGTAGTACTCCCCAGGGTGTTGCCTACGAGCAGTACTTC | CASSTPQGVAYEQYF
14 | TRBJ1-5 | NA | TRBD1 | TRBV19 | TGTGCCAGTAGTATGCGGGACAGAGATCAGCCCCAGCATTTT | CASSMRDRDQPQHF
15 | TRBJ2-1 | NA | TRBD1 | TRBV5-1 | TGCGCCAGCAGCGCCGCAGGGGGCTGGGGGAATGAGCAGTTCTTC | CASSAAGGWGNEQFF
15 | TRBJ2-1 | few | NA | TRBV21-1 | TGTGCCAGCAGCAACCGGGACAGGAGGACCAATGAGCAGTTCTTC | CASSNRDRRTNEQFF
15 | TRBJ1-2 | NA | TRBD1 | TRBV6-5 | TGTGCCAGCAGCTCTCCCGGGCAGGGGGACTATGGCTACACCTTC | CASSSPGQGDYGYTF
16 | TRBJ2-1 | NA | TRBD2 | TRBV5-6 | TGTGCCAGCAGGTCAGGGGCTAGCGGGAGGTACAATGAGCAGTTCTTC | CASRSGASGRYNEQFF
15 | TRBJ1-3 | NA | NA | TRBV6-1 | TGTGCCAGCGTGAGAAAACTCTTCTCTGGAAACACCATATATTTT | CASVRKLFSGNTIYF
15 | TRBJ2-1 | NA | TRBD1 | TRBV7-2 | TGTGCCAGCAGCCGTAGATCGGGACAGGGGAATGAGCAGTTCTTC | CASSRRSGQGNEQFF
15 | TRBJ2-2 | few | TRBD1 | TRBV9 | TGTGCCAGCAGCGTGCGACAGGGGGGGACCGGGGAGCTGTTTTTT | CASSVRQGGTGELFF
15 | TRBJ1-1 | NA | NA | TRBV4-1 | TGCGCCAGCAGCCACGAGAGACGATTGAACACTGAAGCTTTCTTT | CASSHERRLNTEAFF
16 | TRBJ2-1 | NA | TRBD1 | TRBV9 | TGTGCCAGCAGCATACAGGGGGGACCTAGGTACAATGAGCAGTTCTTC | CASSIQGGPRYNEQFF
14 | TRBJ2-1 | NA | TRBD2 | TRBV27 | TGTGCCAGCCGTCTAGCGGGAATTTACAATGAGCAGTTCTTC | CASRLAGIYNEQFF
16 | TRBJ2-3 | NA | TRBD1 | TRBV6-6 | TGTGCCAGCAACTTCAGACAGGGCCTAAGCACAGATACGCAGTATTTT | CASNFRQGLSTDTQYF
14 | TRBJ2-1 | NA | NA | TRBV19 | TGTGCCAGTAGTATCCGGCCCGGAATGGGTGAGCAGTTCTTC | CASSIRPGMGEQFF
14 | TRBJ2-7 | NA | TRBD1 | TRBV27 | TGTGCCAGCAGTCTTAGACAGGGCAGCTACGAGCAGTACTTC | CASSLRQGSYEQYF
15 | TRBJ2-2 | NA | NA | TRBV28 | TGTGCCAGCAGCAAGGACCCACCGAACACCGGGGAGCTGTTTTTT | CASSKDPPNTGELFF
16 | TRBJ1-3 | once | NA | TRBV13 | TGTGCCAGCAGCTTAGAGGCCCTTAGCTCTGGAAACACCATATATTTT | CASSLEALSSGNTIYF
13 | TRBJ2-7 | NA | NA | TRBV18 | TGTGCCAGCTCACCATCGGGGTCCTACGAGCAGTACTTC | CASSPSGSYEQYF
14 | TRBJ2-7 | NA | TRBD2 | TRBV6-5 | TGTGCCAGCAGTTCCGGGACTAGTTTCTACGAGCAGTACTTC | CASSSGTSFYEQYF
15 | TRBJ2-3 | few | NA | TRBV5-1 | TGCGCCAGCCAGGCTTCAGGGGCCCGCACAGATACGCAGTATTTT | CASQASGARTDTQYF
13 | TRBJ1-1 | few | NA | TRBV19 | TGTGCCAGTAGTACCCGCCAAAACACTGAAGCTTTCTTT | CASSTRQNTEAFF
15 | TRBJ2-7 | NA | TRBD2 | TRBV7-9 | TGTGCCAGCAGCTTAGTGGTTAGCGGGGCCTCCAGGCAGTACTTC | CASSLVVSGASRQYF
15 | TRBJ2-3 | NA | NA | TRBV18 | TGTGCCAGCTCACCAAGGGACATGAGCACAGATACGCAGTATTTT | CASSPRDMSTDTQYF
15 | TRBJ2-3 | NA | NA | TRBV15 | TGTGCCACCAGCAGAGAACGTGGGGTAACAGATACGCAGTATTTT | CATSRERGVTDTQYF
16 | TRBJ2-1 | once | TRBD2 | TRBV4-1 | TGCGCCAGCAGCCAAGCCCGGGACTACCCCTACAATGAGCAGTTCTTC | CASSQARDYPYNEQFF
13 | TRBJ1-5 | once | NA | TRBV6-1 | TGTGCCAGCAGTGAAGTGAGCAATCAGCCCCAGCATTTT | CASSEVSNQPQHF
12 | TRBJ2-7 | NA | TRBD1 | TRBV11-2 | TGTGCCAGCAGCACCTCAGGGGGCGAGCAGTACTTC | CASSTSGGEQYF